These T cell receptor beta chains were read from a single sample in a study of low-dose radiotherapy and immunotherapy resistance in tumors. TCRdb independently ran MiXCR on the reads; one entry per CDR3 protein. The sample includes approximately 90,000 distinct CDR3 sequences, around 9.2% of them seen just once. Sequenced material: PBMCs, taken before treatment. The source is a male donor with prostate cancer. CDR3s include the opening cysteine and the closing phenylalanine or tryptophan. The D gene is left open where the match is weak. Part of the rows lack a size; the others show once, few, many or a class for expanded clones.

CDR3aa,CDR3nt,abundance,d_gene,j_gene,v_gene
CSARSLGGTGNTIYF,TGCAGTGCTAGGTCCCTGGGAGGGACCGGAAACACCATATATTTT,many,NA,TRBJ1-3,TRBV20-1
CASSRQGISTDTQYF,TGTGCCAGCAGCCGACAGGGGATTAGCACAGATACGCAGTATTTT,NA,TRBD1,TRBJ2-3,TRBV5-3
CASSLAGLYTEAFF,TGTGCCAGCAGCTTAGCGGGGTTGTACACTGAAGCTTTCTTT,many,NA,TRBJ1-1,TRBV7-8
CASSYSPDRSSYEQYF,TGTGCCAGCAGTTACTCTCCGGACAGGAGCTCCTACGAGCAGTACTTC,many,TRBD1,TRBJ2-7,TRBV6-6
CASSLTVAGSGELFF,TGTGCCAGCAGTTTAACCGTTGCAGGGTCCGGGGAGCTGTTTTTT,many,NA,TRBJ2-2,TRBV12-3/TRBV12-4
CASSLVGAGNTIYF,TGTGCCAGCAGCTTGGTGGGAGCCGGAAACACCATATATTTT,many,NA,TRBJ1-3,TRBV5-4
CASSLSGFYGNTIYF,TGTGCCAGCAGTCTTAGTGGGTTCTATGGAAACACCATATATTTT,many,NA,TRBJ1-3,TRBV12-3/TRBV12-4
CASSEQGATREQYF,TGTGCCAGCAGTGAACAGGGGGCGACGCGCGAGCAGTACTTC,many,TRBD1,TRBJ2-7,TRBV28
CASSFRDRGEQFF,TGTGCCAGCAGCTTCCGTGACCGGGGGGAGCAGTTCTTC,many,NA,TRBJ2-1,TRBV7-2
CASSREGSSYNEQFF,TGTGCCAGCAGCCGTGAGGGAAGCTCCTACAATGAGCAGTTCTTC,many,NA,TRBJ2-1,TRBV5-4
CASSLIPRDRGTDTQYF,TGTGCCAGCAGCTTAATTCCCCGAGACAGGGGGACAGATACGCAGTATTTT,many,TRBD1,TRBJ2-3,TRBV11-3
CASSRGEKLFF,TGTGCCAGCAGCCGGGGCGAAAAACTGTTTTTT,many,NA,TRBJ1-4,TRBV2
CASSQGPASETQYF,TGTGCCAGTAGCCAAGGTCCAGCGTCGGAGACCCAGTACTTC,many,NA,TRBJ2-5,TRBV19
CASSPRDKTYEQYF,TGTGCCAGCAGTCCGAGGGACAAGACCTACGAGCAGTACTTC,many,NA,TRBJ2-7,TRBV27
CASSPSLSRQYF,TGTGCCAGCAGCCCTTCACTTAGTCGCCAGTACTTC,many,NA,TRBJ2-5,TRBV28
CASISGLQETQYF,TGTGCCAGCATCTCGGGACTACAAGAGACCCAGTACTTC,many,NA,TRBJ2-5,TRBV21-1
CASSLDKMYF,TGTGCCAGCAGTTTGGACAAGATGTATTTT,many,NA,TRBJ2-3,TRBV12-3/TRBV12-4
CASSLASTANTGELFF,TGTGCCAGCAGCTTAGCGTCTACGGCGAACACCGGGGAGCTGTTTTTT,many,NA,TRBJ2-2,TRBV7-9
CASSLGSTDTQYF,TGCGCCAGCAGCTTGGGGAGCACAGATACGCAGTATTTT,many,NA,TRBJ2-3,TRBV5-1
CASSLGRTDRSTGELFF,TGTGCCAGCAGCTTAGGGCGGACTGATAGGAGCACCGGGGAGCTGTTTTTT,many,NA,TRBJ2-2,TRBV7-9
CASSLRALLDEKLFF,TGTGCCAGCAGTTTACGGGCGTTGCTTGATGAAAAACTGTTTTTT,many,NA,TRBJ1-4,TRBV28
CASGAGGAYTEAFF,TGTGCCAGCGGTGCAGGGGGCGCGTACACTGAAGCTTTCTTT,many,TRBD1,TRBJ1-1,TRBV5-4
CASSPEGRSYEQYF,TGTGCCAGCAGCCCAGAGGGGCGGAGCTACGAGCAGTACTTC,many,NA,TRBJ2-7,TRBV27
CASSYRGQGPFSDTQYF,TGTGCCAGCAGTTACCGAGGACAGGGGCCATTTTCAGATACGCAGTATTTT,many,TRBD1,TRBJ2-3,TRBV6-2/TRBV6-3
CASSQDRLAGAPSTDTQYF,TGCGCCAGCAGCCAAGATCGACTAGCGGGAGCGCCGAGCACAGATACGCAGTATTTT,many,TRBD2,TRBJ2-3,TRBV4-1
CASSLGDSNSPLHF,TGTGCCAGCAGTTTGGGGGACAGTAATTCACCCCTCCACTTT,many,TRBD1,TRBJ1-6,TRBV6-5
CASSKALAGGPYNEQFF,TGTGCCAGTAGTAAAGCTCTAGCGGGAGGGCCCTACAATGAGCAGTTCTTC,many,TRBD2,TRBJ2-1,TRBV19
CASSLYSKETQYF,TGTGCCAGCAGTTTATACAGCAAAGAGACCCAGTACTTC,many,NA,TRBJ2-5,TRBV12-3/TRBV12-4
CASSSRQGFNTEAFF,TGTGCCAGCAGTTCTCGACAGGGGTTTAACACTGAAGCTTTCTTT,many,TRBD1,TRBJ1-1,TRBV28
CASSARDNQPQHF,TGTGCCAGCAGTGCGAGGGACAATCAGCCCCAGCATTTT,many,NA,TRBJ1-5,TRBV2
CASSYSDRGLNTEAFF,TGTGCCAGCAGTTACTCCGACAGAGGTTTAAACACTGAAGCTTTCTTT,many,NA,TRBJ1-1,TRBV6-5
CASSFGSVGAYEQYF,TGTGCCAGCAGCTTTGGGAGCGTAGGCGCCTACGAGCAGTACTTC,many,NA,TRBJ2-7,TRBV5-5
CASRQRDVYGYTF,TGTGCCAGCAGGCAAAGGGATGTCTATGGCTACACCTTC,many,NA,TRBJ1-2,TRBV27
CASSEATGTGVSPLHF,TGTGCCAGCAGTGAAGCGACCGGGACAGGGGTTTCACCCCTCCACTTT,NA,TRBD1,TRBJ1-6,TRBV2
CASRHRTSGSSYEQYF,TGTGCCAGCAGACACCGGACTAGCGGGAGCTCCTACGAGCAGTACTTC,many,TRBD2,TRBJ2-7,TRBV6-5
CASSSLAGGAKDTQYF,TGTGCCAGCAGTTCACTAGCGGGAGGGGCGAAGGATACGCAGTATTTT,many,TRBD2,TRBJ2-3,TRBV2
CASSWGSGTGELFF,TGTGCCTCTAGTTGGGGGAGTGGAACCGGGGAGCTGTTTTTT,many,NA,TRBJ2-2,TRBV19
CAISEMGPGELFF,TGTGCCATCAGTGAGATGGGTCCCGGGGAGCTGTTTTTT,many,NA,TRBJ2-2,TRBV10-3
CASSLDPGVAFF,TGTGCCAGCAGCTTAGATCCGGGGGTTGCTTTCTTT,many,NA,TRBJ1-1,TRBV7-2
CASSLTSGAYNEQFF,TGTGCCAGCAGTTTAACTAGCGGTGCCTACAATGAGCAGTTCTTC,NA,TRBD2,TRBJ2-1,TRBV12-3/TRBV12-4